A single sample gave rise to the 14 T cell receptor beta chains below, sequenced in a study of T cells after yellow fever vaccination. Using its own MiXCR run on the 5' RACE reads, TCRdb lists one record per CDR3 protein. The sample holds about 230,000 distinct CDR3 sequences, around 6.7% seen once. The sequencing used CD4+ T cells sorted from PBMCs, collected on the day of the yellow fever booster vaccination. The receptor set was obtained from a young man who received the YFV17D yellow fever vaccine.

This clonotype was observed many times. This chain links TRBV6-5 with TRBJ2-1; TRBD2 aligns across 7 bases. This CDR3 region has 16 residues. CDR1 and CDR2 (germline): MNHEY, SVGAGI. Trimming cost V 2 bases and J 2 bases; bases outside gene matches: 6. The CDR3 DNA reads TGTGCCAGCAGTTACACCGGGACTATACCCTACAATGAGCAGTTCTTC. This translates into CASSYTGTIPYNEQFF.

The CDR3 loop reads CASSLAGVRDTQYF. CDR3 sequence (DNA): TGTGCCAGCAGCCTAGCGGGAGTCAGAGATACGCAGTATTTT. The chain has TRBV14 and TRBJ2-3; 9 bases map to TRBD2. Germline V gene lookup returns CDR1 SGHDN and CDR2 FVKESK. The CDR3 runs to 14 residues. V dropped 4 bases and J dropped 5; count of bases not matched to a gene: 4.

This rearrangement joins TRBV20-1 to TRBJ2-7, with D perhaps matching TRBD1 or TRBD2 (5 bases each). This CDR3 is 17 amino acids long. V was shortened by 6 bases and J by 0 bases, with 24 bases between the two germline ends. Germline V gives CDR1 DFQATT, CDR2 SNEGSKA (reference sequence). The CDR3 region has the DNA TGCAGTGCCCCCGGGACCGGACCATCTGTCAGCTCCTACGAGCAGTACTTC. Protein product: CSAPGTGPSVSSYEQYF.

The chain is built from TRBV14 and TRBJ2-7; D ambiguous. Trimming stripped 6 bases from V and 0 bases from J, with 15 bases between. The CDR3 is made up of 15 amino acids. Germline V gives CDR1 SGHDN, CDR2 FVKESK. CDR3 sequence reads: CASSLGPIDSYEQYF. In nucleotides, the CDR3 is TGTGCCAGCAGTCTCGGGCCCATTGACTCCTACGAGCAGTACTTC.

This clonotype was seen a few times. This chain joins TRBV5-1 and TRBJ2-3, with 15 nucleotides matching TRBD2. With V trimmed by 4 bases and J by 3 bases, 6 bases remained unmatched. Per germline, CDR1 SGHRS and CDR2 YFSETQ. This CDR3 contains 17 residues. CDR3 nucleotides: TGCGCCAGCAGCCCCATCGGGACTAGCGGGAGGACAGATACGCAGTATTTT. Translated, it gives CASSPIGTSGRTDTQYF.

The CDR3 DNA sequence: TGTGCCAGCAGCTTAGGTCCCTCAGAGACCCAGTACTTC. Translating it yields CASSLGPSETQYF. The chain carries TRBV7-7 and TRBJ2-5; D unclear. V was pared by 1 base and J by 4 bases, with 7 bases between. This CDR3 region has 13 residues. Germline CDR1 reads SSHAT; CDR2 reads FNYEAQ (reference sequence).

This clonotype has at least ten counts. This chain links TRBV7-2 with TRBJ2-1; D possibly corresponds to TRBD1 (6 bases). V gave up 5 bases and J gave up 10 bases, with 12 bases separating them. Germline V lookup: CDR1 SGHTA, CDR2 FQGNSA. The CDR3 runs to 12 residues. The CDR3 DNA reads as TGTGCCAGCAGCGTTACAGGGAGAGAGCAGTTCTTC. Its translation is CASSVTGREQFF.

This clonotype appeared many times. The V gene is TRBV7-3, the J gene TRBJ2-1, with TRBD1 matching 8 bases. Trimming took 4 bases from V and 6 from J; bases not matched to a gene: 14. Germline V gene data show CDR1 as SGHTA and CDR2 as FQGTGA. This CDR3 comprises 17 residues. For the CDR3, the DNA is TGTGCCAGCAGCTCCAAGGTCGGCAGGGGGCTTGGCAATGAGCAGTTCTTC. Translation gives CASSSKVGRGLGNEQFF.

This clonotype was seen many times. The rearrangement links TRBV7-9 to TRBJ2-1; TRBD2 matches 8 bases. Germline values: CDR1 SEHNR, CDR2 FQNEAQ (reference sequence). With V trimmed by 5 bases and J by 2 bases, 5 bases remained unmatched. The CDR3 has 15 residues. The CDR3 nucleotides are TGTGCCAGCAGCCCTAGGGGACTAGCCTACAATGAGCAGTTCTTC. Encoded protein: CASSPRGLAYNEQFF.

This clonotype was observed a handful of times. V and J are TRBV20-1 and TRBJ1-1; 8 bases fit TRBD1. The germline V gene encodes CDR1 DFQATT and CDR2 SNEGSKA (reference sequence). The CDR3 extends over 12 amino acids. The CDR3 sequence: CSGTGVGVEAFF. DNA of the CDR3: TGCAGCGGGACAGGAGTGGGAGTTGAAGCTTTCTTT.

This clonotype was observed a handful of times. J is TRBJ2-5 and V is TRBV27; 8 bases agree with TRBD2. J lost 5 bases, V lost 5 bases, and 13 bases had no gene match. The CDR3 length is 16 residues. Germline CDR1 MNHEY, CDR2 SMNVEV (reference sequence). CDR3: CASSPPSGRMAETQYF. The CDR3 coding sequence is TGTGCCAGCAGTCCCCCCAGCGGGAGAATGGCGGAGACCCAGTACTTC.

This clonotype was counted many times. Here the CDR3 reads CASSRSSSGANTGELFF. As DNA, the CDR3 is TGTGCCAGCAGCCGAAGCTCAAGCGGAGCGAACACCGGGGAGCTGTTTTTT. V usage is TRBV7-6 and J usage is TRBJ2-2; D perhaps matches TRBD2 (5 bases). Trimming took 5 bases from V and 0 from J, leaving 16 bases between them. This CDR3 contains 17 residues. Germline assignment: CDR1 SGHVS and CDR2 FNYEAQ.

This clonotype was found a few times. This sequence joins TRBV28 and TRBJ2-1, with 7 bases identical to TRBD1. J gave up 10 bases and V 6 bases, and 3 bases lay outside the gene matches. The CDR3 is 11 residues long. Germline V gives CDR1 MDHEN, CDR2 SYDVKM. This chain's CDR3 is CASRGQNEQFF. In DNA form, the CDR3 reads TGTGCCAGCAGGGGACAGAACGAGCAGTTCTTC.

The chain recombines TRBV7-3 with TRBJ2-7; 10 bases are shared with TRBD2. CDR3 length equals 14 residues. Trimming removed 5 bases from V and 4 bases from J; junction bases left unmatched: 5. CDR1 is SGHTA and CDR2 is FQGTGA in the germline V gene. CDR3 region: CASSVSGGPYEQYF. The CDR3 nucleotides read TGTGCCAGCAGCGTTAGCGGGGGGCCGTACGAGCAGTACTTC.